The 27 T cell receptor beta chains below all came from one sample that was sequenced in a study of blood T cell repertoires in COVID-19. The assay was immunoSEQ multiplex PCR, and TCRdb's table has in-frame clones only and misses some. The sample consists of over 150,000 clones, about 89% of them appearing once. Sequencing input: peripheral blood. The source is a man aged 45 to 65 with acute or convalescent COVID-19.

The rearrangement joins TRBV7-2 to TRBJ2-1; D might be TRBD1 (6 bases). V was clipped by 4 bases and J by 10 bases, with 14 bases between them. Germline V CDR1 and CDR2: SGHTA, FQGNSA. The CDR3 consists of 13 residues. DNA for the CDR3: TGTGCCAGCAGCTCAAATTGGGACACCGAGCAGTTCTTC. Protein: CASSSNWDTEQFF.

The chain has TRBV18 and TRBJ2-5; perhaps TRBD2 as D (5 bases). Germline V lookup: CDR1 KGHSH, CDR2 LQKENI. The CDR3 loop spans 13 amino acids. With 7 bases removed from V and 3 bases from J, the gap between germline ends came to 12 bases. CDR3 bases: TGTGCCAGCTGCCGGGAAAATAAAGAGACCCAGTACTTC. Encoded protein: CASCRENKETQYF.

CDR3 residues: CASSEGWQGSSYNSPLHF. In DNA form, the CDR3 reads TGTGCCAGCAGTGAAGGGTGGCAGGGAAGCTCCTATAATTCACCCCTCCACTTT. The V call is TRBV6-1, the J call TRBJ1-6; tentative D call: TRBD1 (5 bases). Germline CDR1 and CDR2: MNHNS and SASEGT. V was pared by 1 base and J by 0 bases, with 13 bases between. The CDR3 is 18 amino acids.

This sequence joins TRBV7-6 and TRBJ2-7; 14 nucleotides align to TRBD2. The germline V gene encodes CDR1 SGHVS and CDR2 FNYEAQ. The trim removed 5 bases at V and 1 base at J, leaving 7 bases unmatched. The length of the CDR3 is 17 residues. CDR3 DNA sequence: TGTGCCAGCAGCAACCCCTGGACTAGCGGGAGGTCCTACGAGCAGTACTTC. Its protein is CASSNPWTSGRSYEQYF.

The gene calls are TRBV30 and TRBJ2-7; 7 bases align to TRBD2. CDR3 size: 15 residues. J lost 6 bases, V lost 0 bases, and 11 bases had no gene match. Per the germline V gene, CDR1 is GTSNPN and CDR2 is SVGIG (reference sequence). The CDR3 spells CAWSVRGSGRLEQYF. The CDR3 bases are TGTGCCTGGAGTGTACGAGGGTCCGGGAGGCTCGAGCAGTACTTC.

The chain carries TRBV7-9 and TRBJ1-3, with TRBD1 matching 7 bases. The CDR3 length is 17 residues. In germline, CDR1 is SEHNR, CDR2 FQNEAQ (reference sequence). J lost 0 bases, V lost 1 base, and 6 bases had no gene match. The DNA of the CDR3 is TGTGCCAGCAGCTTAGTGGGCCGGGACAGCTCTGGAAACACCATATATTTT. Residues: CASSLVGRDSSGNTIYF. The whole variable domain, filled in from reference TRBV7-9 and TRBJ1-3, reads DTGVSQNPRHKITKRGQNVTFRCDPISEHNRLYWYRQTLGQGPEFLTYFQNEAQLEKSRLLSDRFSAERPKGSFSTLEIQRTEQGDSAMYLCASSLVGRDSSGNTIYFGEGSWLTVV.

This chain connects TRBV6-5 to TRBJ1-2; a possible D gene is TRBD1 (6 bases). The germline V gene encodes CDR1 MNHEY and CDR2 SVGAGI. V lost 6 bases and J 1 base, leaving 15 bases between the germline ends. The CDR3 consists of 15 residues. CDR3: CASSRDRQRNYGYTF. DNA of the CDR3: TGTGCCAGCAGCCGAGACAGGCAACGTAACTATGGCTACACCTTC.

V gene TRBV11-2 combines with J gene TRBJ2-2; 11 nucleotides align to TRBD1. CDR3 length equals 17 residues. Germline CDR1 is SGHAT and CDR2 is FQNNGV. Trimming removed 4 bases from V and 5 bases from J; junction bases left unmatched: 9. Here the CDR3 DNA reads TGTGCCAGCAGCTCAGTGCTCGGGACAGGGGGAACCGGGGAGCTGTTTTTT. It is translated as CASSSVLGTGGTGELFF.

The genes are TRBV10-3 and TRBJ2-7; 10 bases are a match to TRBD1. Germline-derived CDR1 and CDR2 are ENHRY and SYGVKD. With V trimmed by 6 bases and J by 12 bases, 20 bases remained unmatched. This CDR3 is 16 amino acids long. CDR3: CAISAHPRDRGVVSYF. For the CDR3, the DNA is TGTGCCATCAGCGCACATCCCCGGGACAGGGGAGTTGTGTCGTACTTC.

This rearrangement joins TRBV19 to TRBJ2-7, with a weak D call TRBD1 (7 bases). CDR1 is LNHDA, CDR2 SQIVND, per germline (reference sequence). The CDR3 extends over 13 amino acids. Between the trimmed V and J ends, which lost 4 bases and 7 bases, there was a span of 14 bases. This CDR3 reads CASSTPRGDEQYF. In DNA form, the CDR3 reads TGTGCCAGTAGTACTCCCAGGGGGGATGAGCAGTACTTC.

The CDR3 protein is CASSSDRFNTDTQYF. CDR3 sequence (DNA): TGTGCCAGCAGCTCCGACAGATTTAACACAGATACGCAGTATTTT. The genes are TRBV11-2 and TRBJ2-3, with a possible D match to TRBD1 (5 bases). The germline V gene encodes CDR1 SGHAT and CDR2 FQNNGV. V lost 4 bases to trimming and J lost 2 bases, with 13 bases between them. The CDR3 loop spans 15 amino acids. Using reference TRBV11-2 and TRBJ2-3 for the parts outside the CDR3, the full variable domain is EAGVAQSPRYKIIEKRQSVAFWCNPISGHATLYWYQQILGQGPKLLIQFQNNGVVDDSQLPKDRFSAERLKGVDSTLKIQPAKLEDSAVYLCASSSDRFNTDTQYFGPGTRLTVL.

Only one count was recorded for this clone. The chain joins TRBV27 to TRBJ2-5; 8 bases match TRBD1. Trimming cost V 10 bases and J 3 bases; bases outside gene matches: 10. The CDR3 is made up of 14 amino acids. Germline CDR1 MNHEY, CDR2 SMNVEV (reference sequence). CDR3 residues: CATRGRDPEETQYF. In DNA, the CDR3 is TGTGCCACCAGGGGGCGGGATCCCGAAGAGACCCAGTACTTC.

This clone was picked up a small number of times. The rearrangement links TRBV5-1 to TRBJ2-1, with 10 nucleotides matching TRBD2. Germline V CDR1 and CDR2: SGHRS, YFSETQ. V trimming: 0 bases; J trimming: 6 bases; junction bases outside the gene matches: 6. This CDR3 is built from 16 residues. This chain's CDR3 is CASSLAGAGGRNEQFF. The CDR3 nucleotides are TGCGCCAGCAGCTTGGCCGGAGCGGGAGGGCGCAATGAGCAGTTCTTC.

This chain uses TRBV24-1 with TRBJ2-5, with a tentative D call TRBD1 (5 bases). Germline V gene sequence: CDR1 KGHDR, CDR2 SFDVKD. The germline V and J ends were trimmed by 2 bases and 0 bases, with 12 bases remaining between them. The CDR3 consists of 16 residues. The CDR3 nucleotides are TGTGCCACCAGTGATTCTCCTCGGACATACCAAGAGACCCAGTACTTC. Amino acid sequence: CATSDSPRTYQETQYF.

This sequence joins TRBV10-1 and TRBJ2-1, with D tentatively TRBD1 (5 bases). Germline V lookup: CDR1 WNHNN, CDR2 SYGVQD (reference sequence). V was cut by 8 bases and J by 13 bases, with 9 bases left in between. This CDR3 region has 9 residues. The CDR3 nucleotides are TGCGCCAGCGGACACCTACAGTTCTTC. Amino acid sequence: CASGHLQFF.

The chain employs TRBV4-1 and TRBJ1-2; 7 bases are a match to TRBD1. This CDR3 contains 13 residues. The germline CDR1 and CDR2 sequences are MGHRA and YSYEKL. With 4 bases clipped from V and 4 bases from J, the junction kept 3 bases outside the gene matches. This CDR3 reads CASSRRDSYGYTF. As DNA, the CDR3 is TGCGCCAGCAGCCGCCGGGACAGCTATGGCTACACCTTC.

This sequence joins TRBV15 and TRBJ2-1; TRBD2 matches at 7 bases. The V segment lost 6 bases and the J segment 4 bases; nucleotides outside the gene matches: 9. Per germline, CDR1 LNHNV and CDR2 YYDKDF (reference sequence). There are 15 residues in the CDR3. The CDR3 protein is CATSRGDAAYNEQFF. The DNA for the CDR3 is TGTGCCACCAGTCGGGGGGACGCAGCATACAATGAGCAGTTCTTC.

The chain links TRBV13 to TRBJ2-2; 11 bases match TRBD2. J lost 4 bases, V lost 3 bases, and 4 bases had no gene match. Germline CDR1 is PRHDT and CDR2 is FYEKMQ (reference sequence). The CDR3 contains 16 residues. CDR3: CASSFTSGSGTGELFF. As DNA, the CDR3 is TGTGCCAGCAGCTTCACTAGCGGGAGCGGCACCGGGGAGCTGTTTTTT.

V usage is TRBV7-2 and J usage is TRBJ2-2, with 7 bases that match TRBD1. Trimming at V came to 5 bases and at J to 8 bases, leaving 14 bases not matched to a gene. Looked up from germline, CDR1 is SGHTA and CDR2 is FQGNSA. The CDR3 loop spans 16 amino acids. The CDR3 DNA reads TGTGCCAGCAGCCCACAGGGACAGCTCCTTGGAGGGGAGCTGTTTTTT. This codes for CASSPQGQLLGGELFF.

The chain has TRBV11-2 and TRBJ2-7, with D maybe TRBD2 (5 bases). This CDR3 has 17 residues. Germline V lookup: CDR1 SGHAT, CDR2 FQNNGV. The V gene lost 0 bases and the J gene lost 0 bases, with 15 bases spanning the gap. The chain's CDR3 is CASSLDLLAFSSYEQYF. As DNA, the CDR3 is TGTGCCAGCAGCTTAGATCTTCTAGCTTTTAGCTCCTACGAGCAGTACTTC.

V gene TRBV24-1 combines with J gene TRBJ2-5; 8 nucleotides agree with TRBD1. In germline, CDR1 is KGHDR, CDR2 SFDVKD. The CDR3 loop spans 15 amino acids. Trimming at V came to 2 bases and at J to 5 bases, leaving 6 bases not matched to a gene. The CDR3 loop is CATSDWQGALETQYF. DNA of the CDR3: TGTGCCACCAGTGATTGGCAGGGGGCCTTGGAGACCCAGTACTTC.

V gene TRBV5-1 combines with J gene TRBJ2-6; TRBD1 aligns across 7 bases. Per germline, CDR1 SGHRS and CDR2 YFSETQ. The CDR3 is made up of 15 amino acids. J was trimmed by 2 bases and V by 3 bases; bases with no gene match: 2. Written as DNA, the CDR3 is TGCGCCAGCAGCTACGGGACAGCTGGGGCCAACGTCCTGACTTTC. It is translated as CASSYGTAGANVLTF.

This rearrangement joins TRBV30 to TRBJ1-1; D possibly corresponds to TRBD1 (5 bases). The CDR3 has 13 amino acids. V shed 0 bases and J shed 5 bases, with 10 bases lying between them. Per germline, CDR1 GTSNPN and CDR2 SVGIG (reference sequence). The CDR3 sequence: CAWSVQAATEAFF. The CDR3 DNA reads TGTGCCTGGAGTGTACAGGCGGCGACTGAAGCTTTCTTT.

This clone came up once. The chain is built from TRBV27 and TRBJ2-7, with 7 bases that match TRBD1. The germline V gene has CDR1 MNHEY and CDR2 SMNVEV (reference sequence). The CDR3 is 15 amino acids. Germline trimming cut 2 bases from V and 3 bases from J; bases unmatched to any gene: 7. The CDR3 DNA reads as TGTGCCAGCAGTTTAACCGCCGGACAGGTCTACGAGCAGTACGTC. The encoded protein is CASSLTAGQVYEQYV.

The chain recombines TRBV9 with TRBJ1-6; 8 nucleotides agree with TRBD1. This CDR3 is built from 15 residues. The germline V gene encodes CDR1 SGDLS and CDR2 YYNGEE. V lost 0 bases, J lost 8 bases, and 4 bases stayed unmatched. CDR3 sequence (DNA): TGTGCCAGCAGCGTAGTAGGGACAGGCGATTCACCCCTCCACTTT. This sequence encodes CASSVVGTGDSPLHF.

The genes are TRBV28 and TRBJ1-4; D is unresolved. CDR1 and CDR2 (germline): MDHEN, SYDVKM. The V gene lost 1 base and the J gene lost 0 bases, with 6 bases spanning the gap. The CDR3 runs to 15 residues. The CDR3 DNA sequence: TGTGCCAGCAGTTTATCCCCCGCAACTAATGAAAAACTGTTTTTT. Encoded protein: CASSLSPATNEKLFF.

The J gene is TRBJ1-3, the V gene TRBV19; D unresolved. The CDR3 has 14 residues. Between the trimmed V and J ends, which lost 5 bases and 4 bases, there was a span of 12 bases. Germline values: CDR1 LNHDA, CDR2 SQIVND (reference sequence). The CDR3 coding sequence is TGTGCCAGTAGTCTCCGAGGTGGCGGAAACACCATATATTTT. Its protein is CASSLRGGGNTIYF.